This TCR beta chain was recorded in a study of radiotherapy plus CTLA-4 blockade in lung cancer (dated by TCRdb to about 2018). In terms of the full investigation: Objective responses were observed in approximately 18% of enrolled patients, and disease control was achieved in around 30%. Study-level results and caveats: After treatment with radiotherapy and ipilimumab, TCR clones that originated in tumors expanded in peripheral blood. The strongest predictors of response, as reported, were early dynamic changes in blood T cell clones along with a rise in serum interferon-beta after radiation.

The study evaluated CTLA-4 blockade (ipilimumab) given together with focal radiation therapy in patients who had chemo-refractory metastatic non-small-cell lung cancer. Library construction relied on the immunoSEQ multiplex PCR assay. TCRdb limited this immuneACCESS table to in-frame rearrangements with V and J called. A share of clones is missing; checked studies link under half to unresolved V genes, and the rest is unexplained. The sample records 45,000 to 55,000 clones, 70% to 85% of which are singletons. 3.2% of the sample is taken by the ten largest. The CDR3 runs 13 amino acids, cysteine and phenylalanine included. Here the CDR3 DNA is all that survives: 39 bases in frame from base 1. Cut back by 7 bases and 3 bases, the V and J ends lie 7 bases apart. Reading the germline V gene gives CDR1 MNHNS and CDR2 SASEGT. About this clone: It lacks a known antigen. No base-level quality is on record; no much larger clone is a single base apart.

The chain links TRBV6-1 with TRBJ1-6; perhaps TRBD1 is the D gene, with 5 bases matching. The sample here was peripheral blood, taken from a patient treated with radiotherapy plus ipilimumab. The TCR originated in a human donor with non-small cell lung cancer who had a partial response to radiotherapy plus ipilimumab. The DNA sequence is as follows: TGTGCCAGCAAAGGGGACTATAATTCACCCCTCCACTTT. Its protein is CASKGDYNSPLHF.